This TCR beta chain was found in a study of glioma-infiltrating T cells after dendritic cell vaccination. Study in general: Autologous tumor lysate-pulsed dendritic cell vaccination was given between the early 2000s and the early 2010s. Autologous tumor lysate was loaded overnight onto monocyte-derived dendritic cells grown about seven days with IL-4 and GM-CSF.

The V end lost 3 bases, the J end lost 8 bases, and 16 bases lay between the germline ends. The germline V gene has CDR1 MNHEY and CDR2 SMNVEV (reference sequence). CDR3 length: 15 amino acids. The sample's time point: after dendritic cell vaccination, including at tumor progression/relapse. Findings and caveats of the study: Higher TCR clonality did not directly relate to longer survival.

The data were produced by immunoSEQ multiplex PCR, yet TCRdb's version contains in-frame clones alone and is incomplete. Of some 78,000 clones in the sample, roughly 85% were seen once. This clone was observed a single time. Its antigen is currently unknown. This sample comprised blood, obtained after dendritic cell vaccination. The chain recombines TRBV27 with TRBJ2-2, with a possible D match to TRBD2 (5 bases). The TCR comes from a human donor with glioblastoma. The CDR3 sequence is CASSFVHSGKGELFF. Written as DNA, the CDR3 is TGTGCCAGCAGTTTTGTCCACTCCGGGAAAGGGGAGCTGTTTTTT.